The clone carrying this TCR beta chain was found a few times. Its target is unknown. These data are taken from a study of response to subunit inactivated influenza vaccine. One entry per CDR3 protein results from TCRdb running MiXCR on the RT-PCR reads. The data contain 170,000 or so distinct CDR3 sequences, roughly 10% of them seen just once; the ten biggest clones take up roughly 36%. Germline CDR1 and CDR2: SGHRS and YFSETQ. V was clipped by 4 bases and J by 2 bases; unmatched bases: 12. CDR3 length: 17 residues. Findings and caveats of the study: Each seasonal flu vaccination may recruit only limited new T cells, authors suggested.

The sample was CD8+ T cells sorted from PBMCs, taken around 25 months after vaccination. The sequence derives from a man aged 50 to 69 who received an inactivated influenza vaccine. This chain links TRBV5-1 with TRBJ2-3; 8 nucleotides match TRBD1. The CDR3 DNA reads TGCGCCAGCAGCAAGAACCTTTCGGACAGGGACACAGATACGCAGTATTTT. Protein: CASSKNLSDRDTDTQYF.